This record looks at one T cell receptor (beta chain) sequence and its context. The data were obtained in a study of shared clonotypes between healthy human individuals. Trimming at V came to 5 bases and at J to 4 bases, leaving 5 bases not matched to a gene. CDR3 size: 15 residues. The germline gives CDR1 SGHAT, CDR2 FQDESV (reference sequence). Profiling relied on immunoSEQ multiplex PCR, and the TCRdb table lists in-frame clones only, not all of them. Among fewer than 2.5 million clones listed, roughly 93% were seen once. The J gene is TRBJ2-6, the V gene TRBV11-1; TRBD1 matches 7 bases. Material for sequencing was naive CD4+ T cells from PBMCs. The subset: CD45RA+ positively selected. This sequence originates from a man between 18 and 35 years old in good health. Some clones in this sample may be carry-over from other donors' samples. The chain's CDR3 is CASSPDRAGANVLTF. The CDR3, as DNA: TGTGCCAGCAGCCCCGACAGGGCCGGGGCCAACGTCCTGACTTTC.